Listed below are T cell receptor beta chains from one sample, sequenced in a study of OX40 agonist ivuxolimab in advanced cancers. The repertoire was sequenced with immunoSEQ multiplex PCR; TCRdb's copy has only in-frame clones and lacks some. The sample carries tens of thousands of clones, 81% recorded once. The sample consisted of CD4+ or CD8+ T cells sorted from blood, taken in a trial of the OX40 agonist ivuxolimab. These receptors all stem from an adult with an advanced solid tumor such as melanoma, head and neck, liver or kidney cancer. CDR3s include the opening cysteine and the closing phenylalanine or tryptophan. A D gene is named only where the DNA matches it firmly. Expanded clones get a size class; other rows say once, few or many, or leave the size out.

v_gene,d_gene,abundance,j_gene,CDR3aa,CDR3nt
TRBV28,TRBD1,NA,TRBJ2-5,CASSPRTGLGQETQYF,TGTGCCAGCAGTCCCAGGACAGGGCTGGGTCAAGAGACCCAGTACTTC
TRBV4-3,NA,NA,TRBJ1-1,CASTWNTPNTEAFF,TGCGCCAGCACCTGGAACACTCCGAACACTGAAGCTTTCTTT
TRBV9,NA,NA,TRBJ2-3,CASSVGPRGTDTQYF,TGTGCCAGCAGCGTAGGCCCGAGGGGGACAGATACGCAGTATTTT
TRBV5-5,TRBD2,NA,TRBJ2-2,CASSPGLAGPNTGELFF,TGTGCCAGCAGCCCGGGACTAGCGGGACCTAACACCGGGGAGCTGTTTTTT
TRBV9,NA,NA,TRBJ2-1,CASSDRGLEQFF,TGTGCCAGCAGCGATAGAGGTCTTGAGCAGTTCTTC
TRBV19,NA,NA,TRBJ2-7,CASSIDRDVSYEQYF,TGTGCCAGTAGTATAGATCGGGACGTCTCCTACGAGCAGTACTTC
TRBV27,NA,NA,TRBJ2-1,CASSLLGGALYNEQFF,TGTGCCAGCAGTTTATTAGGGGGGGCCCTGTACAATGAGCAGTTCTTC
TRBV28,NA,NA,TRBJ1-5,CASSSPDGAKNQPQHF,TGTGCCAGCAGTTCACCGGACGGAGCTAAAAATCAGCCCCAGCATTTT
TRBV5-4,NA,NA,TRBJ2-6,CASSWQGSGANVLTF,TGTGCCAGCAGCTGGCAGGGATCTGGGGCCAACGTCCTGACTTTC
TRBV27,NA,NA,TRBJ2-7,CASSLWPTAYEQYF,TGTGCCAGCAGTTTATGGCCGACAGCCTACGAGCAGTACTTC
TRBV5-4,NA,once,TRBJ2-3,CASRVYGDTQYF,TGTGCCAGCAGAGTATACGGAGATACGCAGTATTTT
TRBV15,TRBD2,NA,TRBJ2-3,CATSRDHSGSSRGGTDTQYF,TGTGCCACCAGCAGAGATCATAGCGGGAGCTCTCGAGGTGGCACAGATACGCAGTATTTT
TRBV7-9,NA,medium-sized,TRBJ1-4,CASSPVQSGEKLFF,TGTGCCAGCAGCCCCGTGCAGAGCGGGGAAAAACTGTTTTTT
TRBV23-1,NA,NA,TRBJ1-3,CASSHPLLGLKNTIYF,TGCGCCAGCAGTCATCCTCTCCTAGGGTTGAAGAACACCATATATTTT
TRBV7-8,TRBD1,NA,TRBJ1-2,CASSTDRGGYGYTF,TGTGCCAGCAGCACGGACAGGGGAGGCTATGGCTACACCTTC
TRBV18,TRBD1,NA,TRBJ2-1,CASSIPPGQGNNEQFF,TGTGCCAGCTCAATCCCTCCGGGACAGGGAAACAATGAGCAGTTCTTC
TRBV9,TRBD1,NA,TRBJ2-3,CASSSDRATDTQYF,TGTGCCAGCAGCTCCGACAGGGCGACAGATACGCAGTATTTT
TRBV11-3,TRBD2,NA,TRBJ2-3,CASSPNLSGGEADTQYF,TGTGCCAGCAGCCCCAATTTGTCGGGGGGTGAGGCAGATACGCAGTATTTT
TRBV9,NA,NA,TRBJ1-2,CASSTGPYGYTF,TGTGCCAGCAGCACCGGACCGTATGGCTACACCTTC
TRBV28,NA,NA,TRBJ2-3,CASSTTRNSNGDTQYF,TGTGCCAGCAGTACAACTCGGAATTCTAACGGGGATACGCAGTATTTT
TRBV29-1,NA,NA,TRBJ2-7,CSAGGQLTYEQYF,TGCAGCGCCGGGGGACAGCTTACCTACGAGCAGTACTTC
TRBV5-4,NA,NA,TRBJ2-3,CASSLGTHPTDTQYF,TGTGCCAGCAGTCTCGGGACACATCCCACAGATACGCAGTATTTT
TRBV29-1,NA,NA,TRBJ1-2,CSVEAFFSWTEHYGYTF,TGCAGCGTTGAAGCCTTTTTTTCTTGGACGGAACACTATGGCTACACCTTC
TRBV28,TRBD1,NA,TRBJ1-2,CASRPYTGQPNYGYTF,TGTGCCAGCAGACCCTACACGGGACAGCCTAACTATGGCTACACCTTC
TRBV19,NA,NA,TRBJ2-7,CASSPLLGDLDEQYF,TGTGCCAGTAGTCCGTTACTCGGGGACCTAGACGAGCAGTACTTC
TRBV30,NA,many,TRBJ2-1,CAWSVYGDNEQFF,TGTGCCTGGAGTGTATACGGAGACAATGAGCAGTTCTTC
TRBV5-1,NA,few,TRBJ1-1,CASSLSALAPAFF,TGCGCCAGCAGCTTGTCCGCGCTTGCCCCGGCTTTCTTT
TRBV28,TRBD2,NA,TRBJ2-2,CATWGGNTGELFF,TGTGCCACCTGGGGGGGGAACACCGGGGAGCTGTTTTTT
TRBV2,NA,NA,TRBJ2-3,CASSGEAGASTDTQYF,TGTGCCAGCAGTGGGGAGGCAGGGGCAAGCACAGATACGCAGTATTTT
TRBV28,TRBD2,NA,TRBJ2-5,CASSFLAGEETQYF,TGTGCCAGCAGTTTCCTAGCGGGGGAAGAGACCCAGTACTTC
TRBV13,NA,once,TRBJ2-1,CASSLGSDGGLGEQFF,TGTGCCAGCAGCTTAGGGTCGGACGGCGGCTTGGGTGAGCAGTTCTTC
TRBV7-9,NA,NA,TRBJ2-5,CASSLDRAQETQYF,TGTGCCAGCAGCTTGGACCGGGCACAAGAGACCCAGTACTTC
TRBV10-3,NA,NA,TRBJ2-5,CAISAATDPEETQYF,TGTGCCATCAGTGCGGCGACTGATCCCGAAGAGACCCAGTACTTC
TRBV14,NA,NA,TRBJ1-1,CASSRKGSRRNTEAFF,TGTGCCAGCAGCCGAAAAGGATCTCGACGGAACACTGAAGCTTTCTTT
TRBV28,NA,few,TRBJ1-1,CASSLRTSEAFF,TGTGCCAGCAGTCTCAGGACAAGTGAAGCTTTCTTT
TRBV7-8,NA,NA,TRBJ2-7,CASSLDAGQPYEQYF,TGTGCCAGCAGCTTAGACGCGGGACAGCCCTACGAGCAGTACTTC
TRBV15,NA,once,TRBJ1-1,CATSEGEGTLNTEAFF,TGTGCCACCAGCGAGGGGGAGGGAACGTTGAACACTGAAGCTTTCTTT
TRBV6-1,NA,NA,TRBJ1-3,CASRREYSGNTIYF,TGTGCCAGCAGAAGGGAATACTCTGGAAACACCATATATTTT
TRBV2,NA,NA,TRBJ1-2,CASSARGRNYGYTF,TGTGCCAGCAGCGCCCGTGGACGAAACTATGGCTACACCTTC
TRBV19,NA,NA,TRBJ2-1,CASSWTSRGEQFF,TGTGCCAGTAGTTGGACCTCCCGAGGTGAGCAGTTCTTC
TRBV19,TRBD2,NA,TRBJ2-1,CASTPGTSGMNEQFF,TGTGCCAGCACCCCCGGGACTAGCGGGATGAATGAGCAGTTCTTC
TRBV5-4,TRBD1,NA,TRBJ2-1,CASSSGQSSYNEQFF,TGTGCCAGCAGTTCGGGACAGAGCTCCTACAATGAGCAGTTCTTC
TRBV7-9,NA,once,TRBJ2-1,CASSSGQISYNEQFF,TGTGCCAGCAGCTCCGGACAAATCTCCTACAATGAGCAGTTCTTC
TRBV13,NA,NA,TRBJ2-7,CASSLRDRPYEQYF,TGTGCCAGCAGCTTAAGAGACCGACCCTACGAGCAGTACTTC